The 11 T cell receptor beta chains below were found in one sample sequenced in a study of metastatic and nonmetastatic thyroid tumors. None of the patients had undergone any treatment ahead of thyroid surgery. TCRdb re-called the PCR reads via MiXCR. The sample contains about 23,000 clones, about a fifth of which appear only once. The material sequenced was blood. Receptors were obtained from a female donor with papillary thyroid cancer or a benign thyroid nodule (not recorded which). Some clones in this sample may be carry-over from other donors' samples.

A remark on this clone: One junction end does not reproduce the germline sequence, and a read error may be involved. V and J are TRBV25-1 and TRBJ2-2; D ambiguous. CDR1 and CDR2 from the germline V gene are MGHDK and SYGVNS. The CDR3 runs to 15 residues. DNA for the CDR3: TGTGCCGGCAGTGATACACTCCGGGACACCGGGGAGCTGTTTTTT. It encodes CAGSDTLRDTGELFF.

CDR3 sequence (DNA): TGTGCCAGCAGCCCAACACCGGGACAAGGCTATGGCTACACCTTC. Its translation is CASSPTPGQGYGYTF. The rearrangement links TRBV6-1 to TRBJ1-2; TRBD1 is a possible D gene (6 bases). Trimming took 6 bases from V and 4 from J, leaving 18 bases between them. Germline V CDR1 and CDR2: MNHNS, SASEGT. There are 15 residues in the CDR3.

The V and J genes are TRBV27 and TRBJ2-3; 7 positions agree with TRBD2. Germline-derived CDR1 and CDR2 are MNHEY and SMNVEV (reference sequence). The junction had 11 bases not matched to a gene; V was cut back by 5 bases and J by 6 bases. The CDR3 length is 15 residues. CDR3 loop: CASSPLRWTSDTQYF. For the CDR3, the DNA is TGTGCCAGCAGTCCCCTCCGTTGGACTAGTGATACGCAGTATTTT.

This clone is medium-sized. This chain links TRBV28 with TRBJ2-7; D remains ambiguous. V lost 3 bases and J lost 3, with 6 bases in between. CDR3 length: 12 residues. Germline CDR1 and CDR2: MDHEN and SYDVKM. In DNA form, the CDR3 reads TGTGCCAGCAGTTTGAAAAGCTACGAGCAGTACTTC. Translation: CASSLKSYEQYF. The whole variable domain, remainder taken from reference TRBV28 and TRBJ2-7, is DVKVTQSSRYLVKRTGEKVFLECVQDMDHENMFWYRQDPGLGLRLIYFSYDVKMKEKGDIPEGYSVSREKKERFSLILESASTNQTSMYLCASSLKSYEQYFGPGTRLTVT.

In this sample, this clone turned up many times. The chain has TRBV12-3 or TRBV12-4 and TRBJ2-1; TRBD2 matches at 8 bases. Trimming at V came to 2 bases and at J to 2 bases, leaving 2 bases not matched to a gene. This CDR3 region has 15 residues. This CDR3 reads CASSLRGGTYNEQFF. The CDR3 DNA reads TGTGCCAGCAGTTTACGGGGGGGGACCTACAATGAGCAGTTCTTC.

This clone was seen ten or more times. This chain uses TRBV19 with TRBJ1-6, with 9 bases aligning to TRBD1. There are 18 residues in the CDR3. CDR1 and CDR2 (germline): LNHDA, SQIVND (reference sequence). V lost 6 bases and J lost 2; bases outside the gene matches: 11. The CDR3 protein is CASSGSGTGIPYNSPLHF. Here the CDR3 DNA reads TGTGCCAGTAGCGGATCCGGGACAGGGATCCCCTATAATTCACCCCTCCACTTT.

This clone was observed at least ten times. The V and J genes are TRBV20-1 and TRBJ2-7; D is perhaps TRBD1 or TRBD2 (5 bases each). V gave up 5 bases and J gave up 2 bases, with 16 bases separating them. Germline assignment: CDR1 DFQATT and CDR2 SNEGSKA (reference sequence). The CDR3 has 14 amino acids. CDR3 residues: CSAPRGRATYEQYF. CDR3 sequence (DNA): TGCAGTGCTCCCCGGGGACGGGCTACCTACGAGCAGTACTTC.

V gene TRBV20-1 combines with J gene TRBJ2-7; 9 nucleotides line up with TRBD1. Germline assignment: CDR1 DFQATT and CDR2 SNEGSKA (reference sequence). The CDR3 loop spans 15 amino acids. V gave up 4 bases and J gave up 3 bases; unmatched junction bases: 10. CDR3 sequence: CSAIAPGQGFYEQYF. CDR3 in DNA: TGCAGTGCTATAGCTCCGGGACAGGGTTTCTACGAGCAGTACTTC.

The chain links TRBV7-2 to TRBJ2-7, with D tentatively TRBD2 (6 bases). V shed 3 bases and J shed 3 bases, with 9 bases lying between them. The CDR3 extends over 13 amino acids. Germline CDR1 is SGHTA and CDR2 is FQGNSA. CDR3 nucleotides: TGTGCCAGCAGCTTGGGACTTTACTACGAGCAGTACTTC. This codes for CASSLGLYYEQYF.

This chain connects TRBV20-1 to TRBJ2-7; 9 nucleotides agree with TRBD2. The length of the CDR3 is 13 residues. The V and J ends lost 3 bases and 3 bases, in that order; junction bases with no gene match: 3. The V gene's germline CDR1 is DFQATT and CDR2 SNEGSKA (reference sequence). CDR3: CSASPRGGYEQYF. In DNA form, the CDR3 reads TGCAGTGCTAGTCCGCGGGGGGGCTACGAGCAGTACTTC.

CDR3 loop: CASSLGGSWDEQYF. The CDR3 DNA reads TGTGCCAGCAGTTTAGGTGGGAGCTGGGACGAGCAGTACTTC. V and J are TRBV12-3 or TRBV12-4 and TRBJ2-7; possibly TRBD2 for D (5 bases). CDR3 length equals 14 residues. V was trimmed by 1 base and J by 5 bases, leaving 12 bases between them.